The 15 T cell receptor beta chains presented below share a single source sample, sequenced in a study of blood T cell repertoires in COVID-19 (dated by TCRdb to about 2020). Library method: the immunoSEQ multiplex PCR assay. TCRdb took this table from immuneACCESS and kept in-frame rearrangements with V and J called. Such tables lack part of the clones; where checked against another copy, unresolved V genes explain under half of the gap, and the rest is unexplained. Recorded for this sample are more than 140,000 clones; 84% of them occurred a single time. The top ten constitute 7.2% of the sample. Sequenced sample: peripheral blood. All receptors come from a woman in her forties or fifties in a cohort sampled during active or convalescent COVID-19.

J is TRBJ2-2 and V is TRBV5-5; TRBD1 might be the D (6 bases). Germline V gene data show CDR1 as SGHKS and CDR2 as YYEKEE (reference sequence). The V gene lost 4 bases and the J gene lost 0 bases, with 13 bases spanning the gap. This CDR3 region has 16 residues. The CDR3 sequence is CASSRTGTSNTGELFF. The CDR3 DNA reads TGTGCCAGCAGCCGGACCGGGACATCGAACACCGGGGAGCTGTTTTTT.

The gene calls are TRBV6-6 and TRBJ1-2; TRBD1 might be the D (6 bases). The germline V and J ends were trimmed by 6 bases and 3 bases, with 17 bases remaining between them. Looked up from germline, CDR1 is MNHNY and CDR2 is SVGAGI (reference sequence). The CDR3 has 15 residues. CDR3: CASRHLQGGDYGYTF. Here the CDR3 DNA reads TGTGCCAGCAGGCACCTACAGGGTGGAGACTATGGCTACACCTTC.

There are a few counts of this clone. The CDR3 sequence: CASSGTGPSTNEKLFF. In nucleotides, the CDR3 is TGTGCCAGCAGCGGTACAGGGCCGTCAACTAATGAAAAACTGTTTTTT. This chain joins TRBV7-9 and TRBJ1-4, with a possible D match to TRBD1 (6 bases). CDR1 SEHNR and CDR2 FQNEAQ come from the germline V gene (reference sequence). The CDR3 covers 16 residues. V dropped 5 bases and J dropped 0 bases, with 13 bases sitting between them.

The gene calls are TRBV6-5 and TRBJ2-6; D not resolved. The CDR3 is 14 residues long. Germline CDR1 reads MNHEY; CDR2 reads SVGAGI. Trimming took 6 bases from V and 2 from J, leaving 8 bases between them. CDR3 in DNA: TGTGCCAGCAGCCCCTTCGCTGGGGCCAACGTCCTGACTTTC. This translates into CASSPFAGANVLTF.

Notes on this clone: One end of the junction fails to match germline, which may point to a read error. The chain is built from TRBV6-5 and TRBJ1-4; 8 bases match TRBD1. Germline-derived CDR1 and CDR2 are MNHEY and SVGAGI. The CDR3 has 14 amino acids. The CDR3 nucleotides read TGTGCCAGCACCCGGACAGGGACTAAGGAAAAACTGTTTTTT. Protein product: CASTRTGTKEKLFF.

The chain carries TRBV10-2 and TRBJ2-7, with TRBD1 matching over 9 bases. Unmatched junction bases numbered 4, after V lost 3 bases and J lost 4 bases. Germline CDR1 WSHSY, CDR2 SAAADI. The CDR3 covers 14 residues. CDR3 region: CASSDRDREYEQYF. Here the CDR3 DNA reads TGCGCCAGCAGTGACCGGGACAGGGAGTACGAGCAGTACTTC.

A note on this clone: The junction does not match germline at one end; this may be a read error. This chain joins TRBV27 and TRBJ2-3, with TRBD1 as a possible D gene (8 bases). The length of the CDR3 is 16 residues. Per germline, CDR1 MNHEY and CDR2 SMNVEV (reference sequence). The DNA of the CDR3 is TGTGCCAGCAGTGCAACAGGGGGGGCTACCACAGGTACGCAGTATTTT. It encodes CASSATGGATTGTQYF.

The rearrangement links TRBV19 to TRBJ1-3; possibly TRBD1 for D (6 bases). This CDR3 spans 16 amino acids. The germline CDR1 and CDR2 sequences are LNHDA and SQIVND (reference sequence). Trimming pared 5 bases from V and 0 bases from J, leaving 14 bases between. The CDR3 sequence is CASSPTGQFSGNTIYF. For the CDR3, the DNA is TGTGCCAGTAGTCCAACGGGACAATTCTCTGGAAACACCATATATTTT.

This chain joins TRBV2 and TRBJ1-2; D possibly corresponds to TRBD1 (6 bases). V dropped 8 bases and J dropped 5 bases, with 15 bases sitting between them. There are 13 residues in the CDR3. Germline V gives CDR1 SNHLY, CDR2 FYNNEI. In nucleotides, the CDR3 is TGTGCCAGCGGGACGGACAGTGGGTATGGCTACACCTTC. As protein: CASGTDSGYGYTF.

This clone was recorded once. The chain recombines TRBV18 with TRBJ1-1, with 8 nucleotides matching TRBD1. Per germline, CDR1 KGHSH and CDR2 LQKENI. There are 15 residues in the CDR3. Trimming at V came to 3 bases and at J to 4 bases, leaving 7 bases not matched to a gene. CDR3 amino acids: CASSPAGTGSTEAFF. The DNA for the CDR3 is TGTGCCAGCTCACCCGCCGGGACAGGAAGCACTGAAGCTTTCTTT. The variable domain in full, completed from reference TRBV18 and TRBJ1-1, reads NAGVMQNPRHLVRRRGQEARLRCSPMKGHSHVYWYRQLPEEGLKFMVYLQKENIIDESGMPKERFSAEFPKEGPSILRIQQVVRGDSAAYFCASSPAGTGSTEAFFGQGTRLTVV.

Written as DNA, the CDR3 is TGTGCCAGCAGCCTAGCGGGGACCAACACAGATACGCAGTATTTT. This gives the protein CASSLAGTNTDTQYF. The rearrangement links TRBV6-5 to TRBJ2-3, with 9 nucleotides matching TRBD2. There are 15 residues in the CDR3. Germline values: CDR1 MNHEY, CDR2 SVGAGI. V trimming: 6 bases; J trimming: 2 bases; junction bases outside the gene matches: 6.

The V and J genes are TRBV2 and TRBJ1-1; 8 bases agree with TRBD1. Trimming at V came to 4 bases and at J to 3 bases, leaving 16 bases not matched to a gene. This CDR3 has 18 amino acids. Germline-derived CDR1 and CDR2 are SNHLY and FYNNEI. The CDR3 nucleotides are TGTGCCAGCAGTGTTATTGGACAGGGTCACATTTACGACACTGAAGCTTTCTTT. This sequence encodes CASSVIGQGHIYDTEAFF.

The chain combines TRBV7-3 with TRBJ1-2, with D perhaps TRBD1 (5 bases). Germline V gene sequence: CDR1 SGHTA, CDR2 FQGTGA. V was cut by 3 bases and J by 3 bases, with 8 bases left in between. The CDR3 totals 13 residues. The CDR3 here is CASSFGGDYGYTF. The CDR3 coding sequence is TGTGCCAGCAGCTTCGGGGGAGACTATGGCTACACCTTC.

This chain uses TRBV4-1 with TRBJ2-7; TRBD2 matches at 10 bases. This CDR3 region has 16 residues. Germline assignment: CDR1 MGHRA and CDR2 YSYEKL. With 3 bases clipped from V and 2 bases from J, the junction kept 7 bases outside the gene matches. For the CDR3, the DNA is TGCGCCAGCAGCCAGACGACTAGCGGGTCTGCCTACGAGCAGTACTTC. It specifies CASSQTTSGSAYEQYF.

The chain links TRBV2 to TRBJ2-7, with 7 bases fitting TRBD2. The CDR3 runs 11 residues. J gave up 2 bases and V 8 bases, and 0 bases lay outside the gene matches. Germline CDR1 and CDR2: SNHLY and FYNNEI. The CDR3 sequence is CASGGAYEQYF. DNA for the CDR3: TGTGCCAGCGGGGGGGCCTACGAGCAGTACTTC.